Reported below is one T cell receptor beta chain. Distinct nucleotide sequences in the sample also encode this CDR3. Each cell subset's genomic DNA was divided evenly among several immunoSEQ plates. The sequenced material, unsorted PBMC DNA, was run on ten immunoSEQ deep assay plates. Per the original data handling: As immunoSEQ supplied junction-only sequences (without quality scores), filtering differed. Sequenced by immunoSEQ multiplex PCR; TCRdb stores in-frame clones only, minus some. V and J calls and clone size are as listed in that table; D and trimming were resolved from the DNA. The sample records about half a million clones, roughly 85% being singletons. V shed 1 base and J 2 bases; nucleotides not matched to a gene: 3. Per the germline V gene, CDR1 is KGHSH and CDR2 is LQKENI. The CDR3 length is 16 residues. The donors, all of them Caucasian adults, lived in Nashville, Tennessee. The data derive from a study of shared clonotypes between healthy human individuals.

This clonotype was obtained from a woman between 40 and 50 years old in good health. Some clones in this sample may be carry-over from other donors' samples. This rearrangement joins TRBV18 to TRBJ2-3; 10 bases fit TRBD2. The material sequenced was PBMCs. Here the CDR3 reads CASSPRTSGATDTQYF. CDR3 DNA sequence: TGTGCCAGCTCACCACGAACTAGCGGGGCCACAGATACGCAGTATTTT. The complete variable domain, with remaining parts taken from reference TRBV18 and TRBJ2-3, reads NAGVMQNPRHLVRRRGQEARLRCSPMKGHSHVYWYRQLPEEGLKFMVYLQKENIIDESGMPKERFSAEFPKEGPSILRIQQVVRGDSAAYFCASSPRTSGATDTQYFGPGTRLTVL.